This passage covers 15 T cell receptor beta chains from one sample sequenced in a study of cytomegalovirus exposure and HLA in healthy donors. Primers included in the PCR were 60 Vbeta and 13 Jbeta primers. Generated by immunoSEQ multiplex PCR, the TCRdb table keeps only in-frame clones and is missing some. The sample consists of roughly 170,000 clones, 80% of them appearing once. Sequencing was carried out using PBMCs. Receptor source: a woman between 50 and 59 years old in good health and CMV-seropositive.

The genes are TRBV7-2 and TRBJ2-3; no reliable D call. V dropped 5 bases and J dropped 2 bases, with 17 bases sitting between them. The CDR3 runs to 16 residues. CDR1 and CDR2 (germline): SGHTA, FQGNSA. CDR3 in amino acids: CASSPGALVNTDTQYF. Here the CDR3 DNA reads TGTGCCAGCAGCCCGGGTGCTCTAGTAAACACAGATACGCAGTATTTT.

This chain joins TRBV25-1 and TRBJ2-4; 12 nucleotides match TRBD1. This CDR3 is built from 16 residues. CDR1 is MGHDK and CDR2 is SYGVNS in the germline V gene. V lost 7 bases, J lost 7 bases, and 11 bases stayed unmatched. CDR3 sequence (DNA): TGTGCCAGCACCGAAGGGACAGGGGGCGCCCGGAACATTCAGTACTTC. Translation gives CASTEGTGGARNIQYF.

This rearrangement joins TRBV7-2 to TRBJ2-4; 12 bases are shared with TRBD2. The CDR3 extends over 18 amino acids. Per the germline V gene, CDR1 is SGHTA and CDR2 is FQGNSA. V trimming: 4 bases; J trimming: 6 bases; junction bases outside the gene matches: 13. For the CDR3, the DNA is TGTGCCAGCAGCTCACTAGCGGGGGGCCCCGAGGGGTTAAACATTCAGTACTTC. Encoded protein: CASSSLAGGPEGLNIQYF.

The chain has TRBV30 and TRBJ2-5; 7 bases are shared with TRBD2. V was clipped by 5 bases and J by 5 bases; unmatched bases: 8. Germline-derived CDR1 and CDR2 are GTSNPN and SVGIG (reference sequence). The CDR3 loop spans 13 amino acids. In DNA form, the CDR3 reads TGTGCCTGGGACAGCGGGGTTGGGGAGACCCAGTACTTC. It codes for CAWDSGVGETQYF.

The chain combines TRBV5-5 with TRBJ2-2; no firm D call. CDR3 length: 16 amino acids. Deletions cut 1 base from V and 1 base from J, with 11 bases between. Germline V gene sequence: CDR1 SGHKS, CDR2 YYEKEE (reference sequence). CDR3 in amino acids: CASSLLGIKNTGELFF. CDR3 nucleotide sequence: TGTGCCAGCAGCTTGCTAGGTATTAAGAACACCGGGGAGCTGTTTTTT.

CDR3 protein: CASSLDRQRNTIYF. CDR3 bases: TGTGCCAGCAGCTTAGACAGACAGAGAAACACCATATATTTT. The rearrangement uses TRBV11-2 and TRBJ1-3; D may be TRBD1 (5 bases). Germline V gene data show CDR1 as SGHAT and CDR2 as FQNNGV. The CDR3 loop spans 14 amino acids. The V end lost 0 bases, the J end lost 5 bases, and 8 bases lay between the germline ends.

This chain connects TRBV6-5 to TRBJ2-5, with D perhaps matching TRBD2 (5 bases). Germline loops: CDR1 MNHEY, CDR2 SVGAGI. The CDR3 covers 15 residues. Trimming took off 5 bases at V and 9 bases at J, with 22 bases between the two ends. This CDR3 is CASSQAAGVPGAQYF. CDR3 DNA: TGTGCCAGCAGTCAGGCGGCCGGTGTGCCCGGGGCCCAGTACTTC.

This clone was picked up a small number of times. CDR3 nucleotide sequence: TGCAGCGCCCTGAGGAGGGAGAACACTGAAGCTTTCTTT. Protein sequence: CSALRRENTEAFF. The rearrangement links TRBV29-1 to TRBJ1-1; no clear D. The ends were cut back, 7 bases at V and 1 base at J, with 13 bases in the middle. There are 13 residues in the CDR3. CDR1 is SQVTM, CDR2 ANQGSEA, per germline.

This clone showed up just a few times. This rearrangement joins TRBV7-2 to TRBJ1-1; no firm D call. The V end was cut by 5 bases, the J end by 1 base, with 11 bases between. The germline V gene has CDR1 SGHTA and CDR2 FQGNSA. CDR3 size: 14 residues. As DNA, the CDR3 is TGTGCCAGCAGCCCAAGACGGGAGAACACTGAAGCTTTCTTT. This encodes CASSPRRENTEAFF.

This clone was counted once. The rearrangement joins TRBV29-1 to TRBJ1-1; D unclear. V shed 8 bases and J shed 1 base, with 11 bases lying between them. The CDR3 contains 12 residues. Germline V gives CDR1 SQVTM, CDR2 ANQGSEA. CDR3 sequence: CSPTRGNTEAFF. CDR3 in DNA: TGCAGCCCCACTCGGGGGAACACTGAAGCTTTCTTT. Variable domain in full (rest from reference TRBV29-1 and TRBJ1-1): SAVISQKPSRDICQRGTSLTIQCQVDSQVTMMFWYRQQPGQSLTLIATANQGSEATYESGFVIDKFPISRPNLTFSTLTVSNMSPEDSSIYLCSPTRGNTEAFFGQGTRLTVV.

V is TRBV10-1 and J is TRBJ2-3; D remains unclear. Germline V lookup: CDR1 WNHNN, CDR2 SYGVQD (reference sequence). V gave up 0 bases and J gave up 2 bases, with 15 bases separating them. The CDR3 loop spans 17 amino acids. CDR3 coding DNA: TGCGCCAGCAGTGAGTCAATCCTCGTGGTACTCACAGATACGCAGTATTTT. Its translation: CASSESILVVLTDTQYF.

This clone has only a few counts. V gene TRBV7-2 combines with J gene TRBJ2-3, with 14 bases fitting TRBD2. V lost 5 bases to trimming and J lost 4 bases; unmatched junction nucleotides: 5. The CDR3 is made up of 16 amino acids. CDR1 SGHTA and CDR2 FQGNSA come from the germline V gene. The CDR3 DNA reads TGTGCCAGCAGCGCCGGACTAGCGGGGGGCGCAGATACGCAGTATTTT. This codes for CASSAGLAGGADTQYF.

The chain uses TRBV18 and TRBJ1-1, with a possible D match to TRBD1 (6 bases). V was cut by 6 bases and J by 10 bases, with 21 bases left in between. The germline V gene encodes CDR1 KGHSH and CDR2 LQKENI. There are 14 residues in the CDR3. CDR3 DNA sequence: TGTGCCAGCTCCCTAAGACAGGCCGGGGGGATAGCTTTCTTT. The encoded protein is CASSLRQAGGIAFF.

The chain links TRBV7-3 to TRBJ2-3; 9 nucleotides align to TRBD1. CDR3 size: 12 residues. Germline trimming cut 5 bases from V and 12 bases from J; bases unmatched to any gene: 6. Germline loops: CDR1 SGHTA, CDR2 FQGTGA. The CDR3, as DNA: TGTGCCAGCAGCCCAGGGACAGGGTTACAGTATTTT. Amino acids: CASSPGTGLQYF.

The chain employs TRBV5-1 and TRBJ2-4; D ambiguous. CDR3 length: 13 amino acids. Trimming left V 4 bases short and J 3 bases short, with 8 bases between. Germline CDR1 SGHRS, CDR2 YFSETQ. CDR3 in amino acids: CASSEASKNIQYF. In DNA form, the CDR3 reads TGCGCCAGCAGCGAGGCGAGCAAAAACATTCAGTACTTC.